Below are 13 T cell receptor beta chains sequenced from a single sample in a study of blood T cells in healthy people across ages (dated by TCRdb to between 2015 and 2017). Library preparation was by 5' RACE. Instrument on record: Illumina HiSeq 2500. The second PCR ran for roughly 7 to 12 cycles and used a J-beta primer mix along with a sample-barcoded 5' primer. TCRdb trimmed public reads at Q25 via fastp, called clones via MiXCR and kept in-frame beta chains. Identical CDR3 protein sequences are pooled into one entry, listed with their most common genes and DNA. The sample table records hundreds of thousands of distinct CDR3 sequences; roughly 26% of these occur just once. Jointly, the top ten make up approximately 15% of the sample. Input material: blood. The receptors derive from a woman older than 75 in good health.

This clonotype was seen ten or more times. The chain recombines TRBV7-2 with TRBJ2-5; 10 bases are a match to TRBD1. The J segment lost 3 bases and the V segment lost 4 bases, leaving 8 bases of the junction unmatched. The CDR3 has 16 amino acids. The germline CDR1 and CDR2 sequences are SGHTA and FQGNSA. The CDR3 coding sequence is TGTGCCAGCAGCTCCCCCGGGACAGGGGTTAAAGAGACCCAGTACTTC. Its protein is CASSSPGTGVKETQYF.

This clonotype was recorded many times. This chain links TRBV7-9 with TRBJ2-6, with 7 bases aligning to TRBD1. The CDR3 runs to 18 residues. With V trimmed by 3 bases and J by 1 base, 9 bases remained unmatched. Germline CDR1 is SEHNR and CDR2 is FQNEAQ (reference sequence). In DNA, the CDR3 is TGTGCCAGCAGCTTCAGACAGGGTTCGATTTCTGGGGCCAACGTCCTGACTTTC. Its translation: CASSFRQGSISGANVLTF.

The genes are TRBV29-1 and TRBJ1-6; 7 bases line up with TRBD1. Germline CDR1 is SQVTM and CDR2 is ANQGSEA. V was pared by 5 bases and J by 6 bases, with 7 bases of the junction left unmatched. CDR3 length: 14 residues. CDR3 region: CSVREGAVNSPLHF. In DNA, the CDR3 is TGCAGCGTTCGCGAGGGGGCCGTTAATTCACCCCTCCACTTT.

The rearrangement uses TRBV20-1 and TRBJ1-1; 7 nucleotides line up with TRBD1. The CDR3 totals 15 residues. The J segment lost 2 bases and the V segment lost 0 bases, leaving 6 bases of the junction unmatched. Germline assignment: CDR1 DFQATT and CDR2 SNEGSKA (reference sequence). The CDR3 protein is CSARDPRQGNTEAFF. The CDR3 nucleotides are TGCAGTGCTAGAGACCCCAGACAGGGAAACACTGAAGCTTTCTTT.

This clonotype has at least ten counts. The V and J genes are TRBV11-2 and TRBJ2-1; TRBD2 agrees at 9 bases. CDR3 size: 16 residues. Germline-derived CDR1 and CDR2 are SGHAT and FQNNGV. With 2 bases clipped from V and 7 bases from J, the junction kept 9 bases outside the gene matches. CDR3 protein: CASSLQILAGGNEQFF. The CDR3 nucleotides are TGTGCCAGCAGCTTACAGATCTTGGCGGGGGGGAATGAGCAGTTCTTC.

Comment on this clonotype: A much larger clonotype is one base distant, so this may be a read error. The chain links TRBV11-2 to TRBJ2-3, with a tentative D call TRBD1 (6 bases). The CDR3 runs to 15 residues. CDR1 is SGHAT and CDR2 is FQNNGV in the germline V gene. The CDR3 nucleotides read TGTGCCAGCAGCTCCAGGGACATTAGCACAGATAGGCAGTATTTT. Translation gives CASSSRDISTDRQYF.

CDR3 bases: TGTGCCAGCAGACCACAGGCGACAGGGGCCAACGTCCTGACTTTC. Protein sequence: CASRPQATGANVLTF. The rearrangement links TRBV6-2 or TRBV6-3 to TRBJ2-6; the D gene is possibly TRBD1 (5 bases). V dropped 6 bases and J dropped 4 bases, with 13 bases sitting between them. The CDR3 sequence is 15 residues long. The germline gives CDR1 MNHEY, CDR2 SVGEGT.

This clonotype has ten or more counts. J is TRBJ2-5 and V is TRBV12-3 or TRBV12-4; 8 bases align to TRBD2. Trimming cost V 5 bases and J 1 base; bases outside gene matches: 6. The CDR3 has 15 amino acids. The chain's CDR3 is CASSPQRGRQETQYF. CDR3 DNA sequence: TGTGCCAGCAGTCCCCAGCGGGGGCGCCAAGAGACCCAGTACTTC.

Regarding this clonotype: This could be a read error, since a much larger clone is one nucleotide away. The chain employs TRBV14 and TRBJ2-1; 7 bases are a match to TRBD2. The germline V gene has CDR1 SGHDN and CDR2 FVKESK. The CDR3 has 17 amino acids. This CDR3 reads CVSSQRPGLPSYNEQFF. CDR3 sequence (DNA): TGTGTCAGCAGCCAGAGACCGGGACTACCTTCCTACAATGAGCAGTTCTTC.

This clonotype appeared many times. A read error may account for a junction end that differs from germline. Here the CDR3 DNA reads TGTGCCAGCGGTTATTATGGCTACACCTTC. Protein product: CASGYYGYTF. The chain recombines TRBV6-2 or TRBV6-3 with TRBJ1-2; D remains ambiguous. In germline, CDR1 is MNHEY, CDR2 SVGEGT. The CDR3 totals 10 residues.

This clonotype was seen a handful of times. A clone one base away is much larger, so this may be a read error. The chain uses TRBV20-1 and TRBJ2-7; D unclear. Germline V gene sequence: CDR1 DFQATT, CDR2 SNEGSKA (reference sequence). CDR3 length equals 11 residues. The germline V and J ends were trimmed by 3 bases and 2 bases, with 5 bases remaining between them. Written as DNA, the CDR3 is TGCAGTGCTAGGGACGCCTACGAGCAGTACTTC. This translates into CSARDAYEQYF.

Notes on this clonotype: Possible read error: a much larger clone is one base away. The chain carries TRBV6-5 and TRBJ2-5; weak D call: TRBD2 (6 bases). V lost 5 bases and J 11 bases, leaving 18 bases between the germline ends. Per the germline V gene, CDR1 is MNHEY and CDR2 is SVGAGI. The CDR3 runs to 13 residues. Here the CDR3 reads CASSAAGTGEQYF. Written as DNA, the CDR3 is TGTGCCAGCAGTGCGGCGGGGACGGGTGAGCAGTACTTC.

This clonotype was seen at least ten times. The chain combines TRBV12-3 or TRBV12-4 with TRBJ1-4; no clear D gene. Between the trimmed V and J ends, which lost 10 bases and 0 bases, there was a span of 15 bases. This CDR3 comprises 15 residues. The CDR3 coding sequence is TGTGCCACCTTGGCGGACCGAGCAACTAATGAAAAACTGTTTTTT. Protein sequence: CATLADRATNEKLFF.